This note documents a single TCR beta chain sequence. These data originate in a study of T-cell reconstitution after alpha-beta-depleted transplantation in children. Using unique molecular identifiers, the investigators prepared the TCRbeta library. TCRdb called the PCR reads again in MiXCR, with one record for every CDR3 protein. The data hold some 300,000 distinct CDR3 sequences, with 10% observed a single time. Trimming cost V 8 bases and J 2 bases, with 15 bases left between them. Germline V gene sequence: CDR1 DFQATT, CDR2 SNEGSKA (reference sequence). The CDR3 totals 13 residues. The gene calls are TRBV20-1 and TRBJ1-2; the D gene is possibly TRBD1 (5 bases). This specimen was PBMCs from the stem cell graft donor, taken from the stem cell graft. The clonotype originates from a human donor who donated a stem cell graft to a child with acute lymphoblastic leukemia. CDR3 amino acids: CSPIETANYGYTF. Written as DNA, the CDR3 is TGCAGTCCCATCGAGACAGCGAACTATGGCTACACCTTC.